This TCR beta chain stems from a study of T cell repertoires in cytomegalovirus infection. Study summary: CMV infection together with matching HLA type was indicated by public TCR beta signatures. Study-level points and caveats: CMV-specific TCR beta clonotypes restricted by HLA-C dominated the ex vivo response. Using cumulative public TCR beta family frequency, the authors identified those who carried CMV together with the relevant HLA.

Trimming left V 8 bases short and J 4 bases short, with 12 bases between. CDR1 is SEHNR and CDR2 is FQNEAQ in the germline V gene (reference sequence). CDR3 length: 13 amino acids. This clonotype was counted only a few times. What it binds is unknown. MiXCR was run by TCRdb on the reads, yielding one entry per CDR3 protein. This sample has almost 550,000 distinct CDR3 sequences; more than 15% occur once, and the top ten carry about 24%. Input material: CD8+ T cells from PBMCs. The genes are TRBV7-9 and TRBJ2-1; the D call may be TRBD1 or TRBD2 (5 bases each). This TCR was recovered from a human donor in good health (CMV status not recorded). Some clones in this sample may be carry-over from other donors' samples. CDR3 in DNA: TGTGCCAGCGGGGGAACTAATTACAATGAGCAGTTCTTC. It encodes CASGGTNYNEQFF.